In its sample, the clone carrying this T cell receptor beta chain was seen many times. Its antigen is unidentified. These data originate in a study of human T cells and chemical hapten exposure. Findings and limits, study-wide: Once DPC sensitization occurred, TCRs above 1 in 1000 frequency showed no change.

Time point noted: patch test 2, 6 weeks after DPC sensitization. Treatment in this sample: therapeutic diphenylcyclopropenone sensitization with weekly scalp DPC. MiXCR was run by TCRdb on the RACE reads, yielding one entry per CDR3 protein. The sample has 84,000 or so distinct CDR3 sequences, 9.5% to 13% seen once. V shed 2 bases and J shed 2 bases, with 11 bases lying between them. CDR1 is KGHSH and CDR2 is LQKENI in the germline V gene. This CDR3 is 15 amino acids long. This specimen consisted of whole blood, obtained in connection with sensitization to the hapten diphenylcyclopropenone (DPC). The chain recombines TRBV18 with TRBJ2-3, with D unclear. This TCR was sampled from a woman in her twenties or thirties with alopecia areata. Some clones in this sample may be carry-over from other donors' samples. CDR3 in amino acids: CASSPRRPFTDTQYF. The CDR3 coding sequence is TGTGCCAGCTCACCAAGGCGGCCGTTCACAGATACGCAGTATTTT.